This T cell receptor beta chain emerged from a study of radiotherapy plus CTLA-4 blockade in lung cancer. Whole-study context: Of all patients, around 20% responded objectively and approximately 30% showed disease control. Study findings and constraints: Subsequent to radiotherapy plus ipilimumab, tumor-derived TCR clones underwent expansion in blood.

The CDR3 is 16 residues long. Germline loops: CDR1 MGHDK, CDR2 SYGVNS. Unmatched junction bases numbered 11, after V lost 6 bases and J lost 8 bases. Here immunoSEQ multiplex PCR was the method, and the copy in TCRdb shows in-frame clones only, minus some. The sample carries about 120,000 clones, roughly 80% recorded once. Comment on this clone: Its antigen is as yet unknown.

This chain connects TRBV25-1 to TRBJ2-6; 9 bases agree with TRBD1. This TCR was sampled from a human donor with non-small cell lung cancer that progressed on radiotherapy plus ipilimumab. Some clones in this sample may be carry-over from other donors' samples. The specimen comprised peripheral blood, sampled from a patient treated with radiotherapy plus ipilimumab. The CDR3 region is CASSENRGLPSNVLTF. Here the CDR3 DNA reads TGTGCCAGCAGCGAAAACAGGGGGCTACCTTCCAACGTCCTGACTTTC.